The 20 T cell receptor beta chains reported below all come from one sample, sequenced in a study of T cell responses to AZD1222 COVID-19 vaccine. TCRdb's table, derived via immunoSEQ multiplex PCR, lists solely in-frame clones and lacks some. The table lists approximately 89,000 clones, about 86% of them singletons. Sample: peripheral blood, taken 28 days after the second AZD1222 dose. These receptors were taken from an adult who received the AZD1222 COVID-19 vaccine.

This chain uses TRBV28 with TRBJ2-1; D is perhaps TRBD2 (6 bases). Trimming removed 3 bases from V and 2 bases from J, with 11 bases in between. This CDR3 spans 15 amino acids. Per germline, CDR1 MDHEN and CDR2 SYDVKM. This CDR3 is CASSFPGLAYNEQFF. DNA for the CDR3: TGTGCCAGCAGTTTTCCGGGACTGGCCTACAATGAGCAGTTCTTC.

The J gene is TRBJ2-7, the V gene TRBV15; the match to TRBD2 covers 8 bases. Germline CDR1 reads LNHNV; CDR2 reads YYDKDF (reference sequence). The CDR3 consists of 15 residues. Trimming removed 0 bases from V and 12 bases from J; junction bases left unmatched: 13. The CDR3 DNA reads TGTGCCACCAGCAGAGATCGGGGGACTAGGATGAGTGGGTACTTC. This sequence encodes CATSRDRGTRMSGYF.

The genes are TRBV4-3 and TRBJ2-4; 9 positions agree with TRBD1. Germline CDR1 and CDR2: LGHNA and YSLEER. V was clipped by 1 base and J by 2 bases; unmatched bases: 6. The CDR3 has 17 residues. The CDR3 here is CASSQGPGQGPKNIQYF. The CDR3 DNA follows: TGCGCCAGCAGCCAAGGACCGGGACAGGGACCCAAAAACATTCAGTACTTC.

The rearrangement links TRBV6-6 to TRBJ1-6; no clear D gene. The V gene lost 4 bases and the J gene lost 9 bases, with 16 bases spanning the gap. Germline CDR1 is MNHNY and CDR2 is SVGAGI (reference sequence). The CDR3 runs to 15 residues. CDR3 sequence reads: CASSFGTSVGSPLHF. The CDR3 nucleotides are TGTGCCAGCAGTTTCGGAACTTCGGTCGGTTCACCCCTCCACTTT.

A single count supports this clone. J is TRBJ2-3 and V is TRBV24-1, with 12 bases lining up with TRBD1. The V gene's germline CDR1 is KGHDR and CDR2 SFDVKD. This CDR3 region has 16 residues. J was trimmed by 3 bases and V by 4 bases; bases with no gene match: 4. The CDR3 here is CATSDLGQGATDTQYF. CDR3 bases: TGTGCCACCAGTGACCTGGGACAGGGGGCGACAGATACGCAGTATTTT.

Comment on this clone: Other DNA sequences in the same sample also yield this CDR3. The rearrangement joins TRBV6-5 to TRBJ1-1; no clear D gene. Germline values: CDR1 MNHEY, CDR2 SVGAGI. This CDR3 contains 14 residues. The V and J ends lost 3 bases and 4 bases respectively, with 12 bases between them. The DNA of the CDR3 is TGTGCCAGCAGTTATTCGGGAGTGGGCACTGAAGCTTTCTTT. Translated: CASSYSGVGTEAFF.

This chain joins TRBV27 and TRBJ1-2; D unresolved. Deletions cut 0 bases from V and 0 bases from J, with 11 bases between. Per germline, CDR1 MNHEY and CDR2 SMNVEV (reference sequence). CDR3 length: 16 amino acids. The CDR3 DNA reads TGTGCCAGCAGTTTATCGCCCCGGCCAGCTAACTATGGCTACACCTTC. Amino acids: CASSLSPRPANYGYTF.

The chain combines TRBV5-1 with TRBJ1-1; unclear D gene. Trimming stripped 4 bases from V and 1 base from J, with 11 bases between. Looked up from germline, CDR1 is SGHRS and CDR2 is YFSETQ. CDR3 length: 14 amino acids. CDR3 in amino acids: CASSLAVPNTEAFF. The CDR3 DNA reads TGCGCCAGCAGCCTGGCGGTCCCGAACACTGAAGCTTTCTTT.

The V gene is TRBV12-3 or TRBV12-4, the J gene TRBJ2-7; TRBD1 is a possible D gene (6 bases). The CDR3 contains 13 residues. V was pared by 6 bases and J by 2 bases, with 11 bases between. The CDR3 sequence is CASRPDRTYEQYF. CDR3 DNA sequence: TGTGCCAGCAGACCCGACAGGACCTACGAGCAGTACTTC.

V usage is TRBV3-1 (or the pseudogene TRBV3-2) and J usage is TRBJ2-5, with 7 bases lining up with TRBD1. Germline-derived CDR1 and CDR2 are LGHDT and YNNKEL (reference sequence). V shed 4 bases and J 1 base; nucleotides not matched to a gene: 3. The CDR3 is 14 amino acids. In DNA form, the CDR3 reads TGTGCCAGCAGCCGACAGGGAACCCAAGAGACCCAGTACTTC. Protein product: CASSRQGTQETQYF.

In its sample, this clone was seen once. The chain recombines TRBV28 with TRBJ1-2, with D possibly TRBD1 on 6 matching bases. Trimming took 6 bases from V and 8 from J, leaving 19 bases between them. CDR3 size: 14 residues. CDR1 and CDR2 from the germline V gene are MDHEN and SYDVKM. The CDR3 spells CASSRNLLGGGYTF. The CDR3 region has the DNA TGTGCCAGCAGCCGCAACCTACTTGGGGGCGGCTACACCTTC.

The CDR3 is CATSEAGTRNEQFF. DNA of the CDR3: TGTGCCACCAGTGAGGCCGGGACTAGAAATGAGCAGTTCTTC. The chain couples TRBV24-1 to TRBJ2-1, with 8 bases matching TRBD2. The V gene end was trimmed by 4 bases and the J gene end by 7 bases; junction bases not matched to a gene: 5. CDR1 KGHDR and CDR2 SFDVKD come from the germline V gene. There are 14 residues in the CDR3.

In DNA form, the CDR3 reads TGTGCCAGCAGTTTACAGAGCTCTGGAAACACCATATATTTT. Its protein is CASSLQSSGNTIYF. The genes are TRBV28 and TRBJ1-3; D gene uncertain. The germline CDR1 and CDR2 sequences are MDHEN and SYDVKM. The CDR3 consists of 14 residues. V was cut by 2 bases and J by 0 bases, with 5 bases left in between.

CDR3 DNA: TGTGCCAGCAGCCGCCTTGGAAGCCGGGACCGCCTAGGAGGCTACACCTTC. Protein sequence: CASSRLGSRDRLGGYTF. This chain joins TRBV28 and TRBJ1-2, with TRBD1 as a possible D gene (5 bases). CDR3 length: 17 residues. Germline CDR1 MDHEN, CDR2 SYDVKM. V gave up 6 bases and J gave up 8 bases, with 28 bases separating them.

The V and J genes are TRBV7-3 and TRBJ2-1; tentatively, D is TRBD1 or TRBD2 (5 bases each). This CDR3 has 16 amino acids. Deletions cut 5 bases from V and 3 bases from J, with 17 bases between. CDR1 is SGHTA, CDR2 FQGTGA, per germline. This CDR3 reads CASSRDASGFYNEQFF. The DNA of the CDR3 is TGTGCCAGCAGCAGGGACGCCTCGGGCTTCTACAATGAGCAGTTCTTC. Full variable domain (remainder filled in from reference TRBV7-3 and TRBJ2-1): GAGVSQTPSNKVTEKGKYVELRCDPISGHTALYWYRQSLGQGPEFLIYFQGTGAADDSGLPNDRFFAVRPEGSVSTLKIQRTERGDSAVYLCASSRDASGFYNEQFFGPGTRLTVL.

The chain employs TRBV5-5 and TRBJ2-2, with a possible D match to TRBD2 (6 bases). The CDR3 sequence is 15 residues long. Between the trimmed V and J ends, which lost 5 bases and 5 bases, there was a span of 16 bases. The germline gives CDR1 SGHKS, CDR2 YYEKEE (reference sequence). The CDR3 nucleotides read TGTGCCAGCAGACTTGGAGGGTTTTCAACCGGGGAGCTGTTTTTT. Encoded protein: CASRLGGFSTGELFF.

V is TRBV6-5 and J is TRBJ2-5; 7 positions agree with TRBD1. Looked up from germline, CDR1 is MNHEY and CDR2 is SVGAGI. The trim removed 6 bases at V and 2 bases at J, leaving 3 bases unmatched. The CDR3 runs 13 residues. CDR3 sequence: CASRTGLQETQYF. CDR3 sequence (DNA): TGTGCCAGCAGGACAGGGTTACAAGAGACCCAGTACTTC.

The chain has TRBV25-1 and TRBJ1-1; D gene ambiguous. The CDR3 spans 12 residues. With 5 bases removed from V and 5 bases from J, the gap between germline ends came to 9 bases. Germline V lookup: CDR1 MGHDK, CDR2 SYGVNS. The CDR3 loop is CASSFATTEAFF. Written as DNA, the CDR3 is TGTGCCAGCAGTTTTGCCACGACTGAAGCTTTCTTT.

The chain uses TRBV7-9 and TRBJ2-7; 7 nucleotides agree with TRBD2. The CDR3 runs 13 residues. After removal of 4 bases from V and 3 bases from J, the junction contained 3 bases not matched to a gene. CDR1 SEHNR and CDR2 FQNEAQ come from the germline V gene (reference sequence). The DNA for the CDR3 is TGTGCCAGCAGCTCCGGGAGGATCTACGAGCAGTACTTC. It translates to CASSSGRIYEQYF.

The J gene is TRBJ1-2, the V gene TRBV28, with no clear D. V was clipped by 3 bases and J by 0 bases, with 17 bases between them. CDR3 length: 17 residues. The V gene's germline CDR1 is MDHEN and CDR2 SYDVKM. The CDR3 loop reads CASSFPAGISTNYGYTF. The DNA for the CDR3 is TGTGCCAGCAGTTTTCCCGCGGGGATCTCGACTAACTATGGCTACACCTTC.